A single sample gave rise to the 22 T cell receptor beta chains below, sequenced in a study of cytomegalovirus exposure and HLA in healthy donors. Researchers ran the PCR with 60 Vbeta and 13 Jbeta primers. This table comes from immunoSEQ multiplex PCR, and its TCRdb copy is limited to in-frame clones, with some not included. Found here are around 210,000 clones, around 78% of them singletons; the top ten hold more than 0.45%. The sequencing sample was made of PBMCs. The receptors shown here come from a boy between 5 and 17 years old in good health and CMV-seronegative.

The chain joins TRBV27 to TRBJ2-2, with TRBD1 as a possible D gene (7 bases). Trimming removed 7 bases from V and 4 bases from J, with 16 bases in between. CDR1 is MNHEY and CDR2 is SMNVEV in the germline V gene (reference sequence). There are 15 residues in the CDR3. The CDR3 nucleotides read TGTGCCAGCACCCGACAGGGACTGCTCACCGGGGAGCTGTTTTTT. This encodes CASTRQGLLTGELFF.

The chain links TRBV6-4 to TRBJ1-2, with D uncertain. CDR3 length equals 15 residues. CDR1 and CDR2 (germline): MRHNA, SNTAGT. Trimming stripped 4 bases from V and 0 bases from J, with 12 bases between. CDR3 DNA sequence: TGTGCCAGCAGTGCCTCTGCGCGGCCTAACTATGGCTACACCTTC. Its translation is CASSASARPNYGYTF.

The V gene is TRBV4-2, the J gene TRBJ2-7, with TRBD2 matching over 12 bases. The J segment lost 9 bases and the V segment lost 1 base, leaving 7 bases of the junction unmatched. This CDR3 has 15 residues. The germline V gene encodes CDR1 LGHNA and CDR2 YNFKEQ. CDR3 DNA: TGTGCCAGCAGCCAAGCTAGGACTAGCGGGACCCGGCAGTACTTC. Amino acid sequence: CASSQARTSGTRQYF.

This rearrangement joins TRBV14 to TRBJ1-2; 8 bases line up with TRBD1. The junction had 12 bases not matched to a gene; V was cut back by 4 bases and J by 8 bases. The V gene's germline CDR1 is SGHDN and CDR2 FVKESK. The CDR3 is 15 amino acids. The CDR3 loop is CASSLQHGTGRGYTF. DNA for the CDR3: TGTGCCAGCAGCCTCCAGCACGGGACAGGCCGGGGCTACACCTTC.

The rearrangement links TRBV30 to TRBJ1-2, with 11 positions matching TRBD1. With 4 bases clipped from V and 4 bases from J, the junction kept 5 bases outside the gene matches. The CDR3 is 14 amino acids. The germline V gene has CDR1 GTSNPN and CDR2 SVGIG (reference sequence). The CDR3 loop is CAWTDRGRGYGYTF. The CDR3 nucleotides read TGTGCCTGGACGGACAGGGGGCGAGGCTATGGCTACACCTTC.

This CDR3 reads CASSLGGGPGEKLFF. The DNA of the CDR3 is TGCGCCAGCAGCTTGGGCGGGGGCCCTGGTGAAAAACTGTTTTTT. This chain uses TRBV5-1 with TRBJ1-4; the D gene is possibly TRBD1 (6 bases). The CDR3 covers 15 residues. In germline, CDR1 is SGHRS, CDR2 YFSETQ. V lost 0 bases to trimming and J lost 7 bases, with 13 bases between them.

The chain couples TRBV30 to TRBJ2-1, with 8 bases aligning to TRBD2. This CDR3 is 15 amino acids long. V was pared by 0 bases and J by 7 bases, with 8 bases of the junction left unmatched. Germline V gives CDR1 GTSNPN, CDR2 SVGIG (reference sequence). The CDR3 DNA reads as TGTGCCTGGAGTGTATCTCTGACTAGCGCAAATGAGCAGTTCTTC. It yields the protein CAWSVSLTSANEQFF.

This clone was seen just once. The J gene is TRBJ1-2, the V gene TRBV19; 9 positions match TRBD1. J was trimmed by 3 bases and V by 3 bases; bases with no gene match: 5. Per germline, CDR1 LNHDA and CDR2 SQIVND (reference sequence). The CDR3 totals 15 residues. In DNA, the CDR3 is TGTGCCAGTAGTATTCTGGGACAGGGATACTATGGCTACACCTTC. It codes for CASSILGQGYYGYTF.

This chain links TRBV19 with TRBJ1-2, with D perhaps TRBD1 (5 bases). CDR1 and CDR2 from the germline V gene are LNHDA and SQIVND (reference sequence). This CDR3 comprises 18 residues. Trimming stripped 4 bases from V and 3 bases from J, with 24 bases between. The CDR3 bases are TGTGCCAGTAGTAACGGGATGTTCAGGGAGGACCCCCACTATGGCTACACCTTC. Amino acids: CASSNGMFREDPHYGYTF.

This clone occurred a few times. The V gene is TRBV4-2, the J gene TRBJ2-7; TRBD1 agrees at 7 bases. Trimming cost V 0 bases and J 6 bases; bases outside gene matches: 8. The CDR3 totals 15 residues. Germline V gives CDR1 LGHNA, CDR2 YNFKEQ. The CDR3 region has the DNA TGTGCCAGCAGCCAAGATGTCGGGACAGCAGGCGAGCAGTACTTC. Translated: CASSQDVGTAGEQYF.

A few counts support this clone. The chain combines TRBV6-5 with TRBJ2-5; D might be TRBD1 (6 bases). Germline assignment: CDR1 MNHEY and CDR2 SVGAGI. V was shortened by 0 bases and J by 2 bases, with 10 bases between the two germline ends. The CDR3 covers 15 residues. The CDR3 protein is CASSYSGAGQETQYF. Here the CDR3 DNA reads TGTGCCAGCAGTTACTCGGGGGCCGGGCAAGAGACCCAGTACTTC.

This clone was observed a handful of times. The V call is TRBV6-5, the J call TRBJ2-7, with 9 nucleotides matching TRBD1. This CDR3 spans 15 amino acids. V lost 2 bases to trimming and J lost 5 bases; unmatched junction nucleotides: 7. Germline V CDR1 and CDR2: MNHEY, SVGAGI. The CDR3 here is CASSYIPGQGDEQYF. The DNA for the CDR3 is TGTGCCAGCAGTTACATCCCGGGACAGGGAGACGAGCAGTACTTC.

This chain joins TRBV4-1 and TRBJ1-2; D gene ambiguous. V gave up 0 bases and J gave up 3 bases, with 11 bases separating them. CDR1 is MGHRA, CDR2 YSYEKL, per germline. CDR3 length: 15 amino acids. The CDR3 protein is CASSQDPRGDYGYTF. CDR3 bases: TGCGCCAGCAGCCAAGACCCCCGGGGAGACTATGGCTACACCTTC.

This clone was seen a few times. The J gene is TRBJ2-2, the V gene TRBV10-1, with TRBD1 identical over 8 bases. The CDR3 length is 15 residues. Germline V gives CDR1 WNHNN, CDR2 SYGVQD (reference sequence). V lost 6 bases to trimming and J lost 2 bases; unmatched junction nucleotides: 5. CDR3 residues: CASSSGQGNTGELFF. The DNA for the CDR3 is TGCGCCAGCAGCTCCGGACAGGGAAACACCGGGGAGCTGTTTTTT.

This chain uses TRBV30 with TRBJ1-2, with a possible D match to TRBD1 (5 bases). Germline assignment: CDR1 GTSNPN and CDR2 SVGIG (reference sequence). V was shortened by 2 bases and J by 3 bases, with 10 bases between the two germline ends. The CDR3 is 13 amino acids. The CDR3 region has the DNA TGTGCCTGGAGTCGAGCGGGGGACTATGGCTACACCTTC. Protein sequence: CAWSRAGDYGYTF.

The chain is built from TRBV29-1 and TRBJ1-5; TRBD1 matches at 8 bases. The germline CDR1 and CDR2 sequences are SQVTM and ANQGSEA. The CDR3 extends over 13 amino acids. Germline trimming cut 7 bases from V and 5 bases from J; bases unmatched to any gene: 7. The DNA of the CDR3 is TGCAGCGCTGGGACAGGCGGGGATCAGCCCCAGCATTTT. Its protein is CSAGTGGDQPQHF.

On this clone itself: Mismatch with germline at one junction end may stem from a read error. The rearrangement uses TRBV5-5 and TRBJ2-3; D not resolved. The CDR3 consists of 11 residues. Per the germline V gene, CDR1 is SGHKS and CDR2 is YYEKEE (reference sequence). CDR3 amino acids: CASSYTDSQYF. DNA for the CDR3: TGTGCCAGCAGCTACACAGATTCGCAGTATTTT.

This clone was picked up one time. The rearrangement uses TRBV19 and TRBJ1-1; a weak D match, TRBD1 (6 bases). Germline CDR1 reads LNHDA; CDR2 reads SQIVND (reference sequence). Trimming pared 4 bases from V and 0 bases from J, leaving 9 bases between. CDR3 length: 14 residues. CDR3 bases: TGTGCCAGTAGTAGGGGGCTATTGAACACTGAAGCTTTCTTT. It specifies CASSRGLLNTEAFF. Together with reference TRBV19 and TRBJ1-1, the CDR3 gives the full variable domain: DGGITQSPKYLFRKEGQNVTLSCEQNLNHDAMYWYRQDPGQGLRLIYYSQIVNDFQKGDIAEGYSVSREKKESFPLTVTSAQKNPTAFYLCASSRGLLNTEAFFGQGTRLTVV.

The chain has TRBV10-3 and TRBJ2-1; 7 bases match TRBD2. Trimming cost V 6 bases and J 0 bases; bases outside gene matches: 8. The CDR3 is 16 amino acids. Looked up from germline, CDR1 is ENHRY and CDR2 is SYGVKD. CDR3 loop: CAIRGGLDLSYNEQFF. The CDR3 bases are TGTGCCATCAGGGGGGGGTTAGATCTCTCCTACAATGAGCAGTTCTTC.

This chain connects TRBV5-6 to TRBJ1-5; 9 bases align to TRBD1. V lost 4 bases, J lost 5 bases, and 10 bases stayed unmatched. The CDR3 runs 16 residues. Per germline, CDR1 SGHDT and CDR2 YYEEEE. CDR3 DNA sequence: TGTGCCAGCAGCCCAACCGGGACAGGGCGCGATCAGCCCCAGCATTTT. It yields the protein CASSPTGTGRDQPQHF.

This chain links TRBV5-1 with TRBJ1-3, with D hard to call. The CDR3 runs to 14 residues. V shed 4 bases and J shed 1 base, with 9 bases lying between them. CDR1 is SGHRS, CDR2 YFSETQ, per germline. Written as DNA, the CDR3 is TGCGCCAGCAGCCCAACGGGATCTGGAAACACCATATATTTT. The encoded protein is CASSPTGSGNTIYF.

This clone came up a few times. The CDR3 DNA sequence: TGTGCCAGCAGCGCCCTCATCCCACAAAACCGGGACAGGGGTCTCTATGGCTACACCTTC. It translates to CASSALIPQNRDRGLYGYTF. The chain couples TRBV7-6 to TRBJ1-2, with 10 bases that match TRBD1. The V gene end was trimmed by 5 bases and the J gene end by 4 bases; junction bases not matched to a gene: 22. The germline gives CDR1 SGHVS, CDR2 FNYEAQ. CDR3 size: 20 residues.